Each of the 5 T cell receptor beta chains below was sequenced from the same sample in a study of blood T cell repertoires in COVID-19. The method was immunoSEQ multiplex PCR; TCRdb's version includes in-frame clones alone and lacks a portion of them. The sample yields 100,000 to 120,000 clones, around 89% seen once. Input material: peripheral blood. The receptors here all came from a woman aged 45-65 years with acute or convalescent COVID-19.

The CDR3 loop is CASSYPNSGALETQYF. The CDR3 nucleotides read TGTGCCAGCAGCTACCCCAATAGCGGGGCCCTAGAGACCCAGTACTTC. The chain links TRBV7-2 to TRBJ2-5; 8 bases fit TRBD2. Germline trimming cut 4 bases from V and 4 bases from J; bases unmatched to any gene: 11. This CDR3 has 16 amino acids. The germline V gene has CDR1 SGHTA and CDR2 FQGNSA.

This clone occurred a few times. The V call is TRBV5-6, the J call TRBJ2-7; a possible D gene is TRBD1 (5 bases). From germline, CDR1 is SGHDT and CDR2 YYEEEE. Between the trimmed V and J ends, which lost 5 bases and 2 bases, there was a span of 14 bases. The CDR3 is made up of 14 amino acids. The CDR3 here is CASSQGPQTYEQYF. The CDR3 nucleotides are TGTGCCAGCAGTCAGGGCCCTCAAACCTACGAGCAGTACTTC.

The rearrangement joins TRBV15 to TRBJ2-3; TRBD2 matches at 10 bases. Germline CDR1 LNHNV, CDR2 YYDKDF (reference sequence). V trimming: 4 bases; J trimming: 5 bases; junction bases outside the gene matches: 6. The CDR3 is 15 amino acids. The CDR3 sequence is CATSIRTSGRDTQYF. The CDR3 coding sequence is TGTGCCACCAGCATAAGGACTAGCGGAAGAGATACGCAGTATTTT.

This clone was observed a handful of times. This sequence joins TRBV19 and TRBJ1-3; D might be TRBD1 (5 bases). The CDR3 is made up of 15 amino acids. Trimming removed 7 bases at V and 4 bases at J, with 17 bases between. CDR1 and CDR2 from the germline V gene are LNHDA and SQIVND (reference sequence). DNA of the CDR3: TGTGCCAGTACCCAAGACAGAGCGTCCGGAAACACCATATATTTT. As protein: CASTQDRASGNTIYF.

The V and J genes are TRBV6-5 and TRBJ1-2; D is perhaps TRBD1 (6 bases). CDR3 length equals 13 residues. The germline gives CDR1 MNHEY, CDR2 SVGAGI. The V end was cut by 6 bases, the J end by 4 bases, with 12 bases between. The CDR3 nucleotides read TGTGCCAGCAGCCCGGGACACCGCTATGGCTACACCTTC. Encoded protein: CASSPGHRYGYTF.